The source of this T cell receptor (beta chain) is a study of cytomegalovirus exposure and HLA in healthy donors. As to this clone: Its specificity is not known.

Points from the study as a whole: Highly shared sequence variants in one cluster were likely a sequencing artifact. Several of the most significant clusters were apparently associated with common viral pathogens in a later analysis. Per a prior analysis, the majority of TCR beta V segments were productive roughly 87% or roughly 30% of the time.

From germline, CDR1 is MDHEN and CDR2 SYDVKM. This CDR3 is built from 16 residues. Trimming took off 1 base at V and 4 bases at J, with 16 bases between the two ends. A multiplex PCR was run with 60 Vbeta primers and 13 Jbeta primers. The protocol was immunoSEQ multiplex PCR, while the TCRdb copy is restricted to in-frame clones and leaves out a portion. The table includes under 200,000 clones, 82% detected once. The source of this sequence is a woman between 50 and 59 years old in good health and CMV-seronegative. Sequencing was performed on PBMCs. This chain links TRBV28 with TRBJ1-2; D may be TRBD1 (6 bases). CDR3 nucleotides: TGTGCCAGCAGTTTATCAGGGGTGGGGCTATCCTATGGCTACACCTTC. Translating it yields CASSLSGVGLSYGYTF.